This T cell receptor (beta chain) is from a study of Ad26.COV2.S vaccination and SARS-CoV-2 variants. Study-wide context: The trial was COV1001 and the donor's arm was Ad26.COV2.S. Ad26.COV2.S given intramuscularly, once or twice 56 days apart. Overall study findings and caveats: Spike-specific TCR breadth in vaccine recipients exceeded that seen in placebo recipients.

This clone was seen just once. The antigen remains undetermined. Treatment meaning: approximately 18 received Ad26.COV2.S at low or high dose, single or two shots; a few received placebo; per-sample allocation not given. Each sample was drawn 63 days after the first injection (of vaccine or placebo). This CDR3 has 13 residues. Per the germline V gene, CDR1 is SGHKS and CDR2 is YYEKEE (reference sequence). The ends were cut back, 4 bases at V and 4 bases at J, with 12 bases in the middle. TCRdb's copy holds only in-frame clones and misses some; the assay was immunoSEQ multiplex PCR. The sample lists around 400,000 clones, 90% occurring once.

This receptor was taken from a person between 18 and 59 years old who received the Ad26.COV2.S COVID-19 vaccine or a placebo. The material was peripheral blood, obtained in a trial of Ad26.COV2.S vaccine versus placebo. The chain joins TRBV5-5 to TRBJ2-7, with D unclear. CDR3 amino acids: CASSERRWYEQYF. As DNA, the CDR3 is TGTGCCAGCAGCGAACGAAGGTGGTACGAGCAGTACTTC.